This record looks at one T cell receptor (beta chain) sequence and its context. Its antigen is undetermined. The data were obtained in a study of Tregs in tolerant kidney transplant recipients. Study-wide findings and caveats: The small number of patients limits these findings pending further validation. Biological reproducibility was not directly addressed, but technical replication error appeared minimal. Tregs expanded with activated donor B cells seemed most donor-specific.

Unstimulated regulatory T cells (CD4+CD25+CD127-), CD4+CD25- non-regulatory cells, CD4 and CD8 cells were FACS-sorted from thawed PBMCs. TCRdb's table, derived via immunoSEQ multiplex PCR, lists solely in-frame clones and lacks some. The sample lists some 240,000 clones; roughly 80% were seen once. The germline gives CDR1 SGHVS, CDR2 FNYEAQ. The V gene end was trimmed by 5 bases and the J gene end by 8 bases; junction bases not matched to a gene: 8. The CDR3 is 14 residues long. The source material was CD4+ T cells from blood. The sequence was obtained from a human donor in good health. The chain links TRBV7-6 to TRBJ1-2; 10 bases match TRBD1. The CDR3 DNA reads TGTGCCAGCAGCCACGACAGGGGGCTGGAAGGCTACACCTTC. This sequence encodes CASSHDRGLEGYTF.